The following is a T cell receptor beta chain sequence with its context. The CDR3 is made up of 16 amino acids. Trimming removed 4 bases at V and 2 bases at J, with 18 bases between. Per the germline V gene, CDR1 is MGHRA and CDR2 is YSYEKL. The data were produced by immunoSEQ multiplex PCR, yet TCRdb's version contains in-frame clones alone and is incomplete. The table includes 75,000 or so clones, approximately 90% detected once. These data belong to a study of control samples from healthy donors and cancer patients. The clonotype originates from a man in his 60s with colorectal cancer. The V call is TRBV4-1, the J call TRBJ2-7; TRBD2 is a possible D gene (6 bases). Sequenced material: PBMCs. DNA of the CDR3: TGCGCCAGCAGCCTTCTATCGGGACTTAGCCCCTACGAGCAGTACTTC. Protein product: CASSLLSGLSPYEQYF.